Sequencing of this T cell receptor beta chain was carried out in a study of early T cells in non-severe SARS-CoV-2 infection. Study-level information: Unsorted whole blood bulk RNA was sequenced, with unpaired chains.

Researchers attached unique molecular identifiers to individual cDNA molecules. TCRdb called the 5' RACE reads again in MiXCR, with one record for every CDR3 protein. The table shows more than 80,000 distinct CDR3 sequences, with around 15% occurring only once. This clonotype was recorded at least ten times. This CDR3 comprises 14 residues. CDR1 is MGHRA and CDR2 is YSYEKL in the germline V gene. Trimming at V came to 4 bases and at J to 8 bases, leaving 4 bases not matched to a gene. The sequence derives from an adult who was a healthcare worker with PCR-confirmed SARS-CoV-2 infection or an uninfected control (not recorded which). The chain carries TRBV4-1 and TRBJ1-4, with 10 positions matching TRBD1. The sequencing sample was made of whole blood. The CDR3 reads CASSPGTGVEKLFF. CDR3 DNA sequence: TGCGCCAGCAGCCCGGGGACAGGGGTGGAAAAACTGTTTTTT.